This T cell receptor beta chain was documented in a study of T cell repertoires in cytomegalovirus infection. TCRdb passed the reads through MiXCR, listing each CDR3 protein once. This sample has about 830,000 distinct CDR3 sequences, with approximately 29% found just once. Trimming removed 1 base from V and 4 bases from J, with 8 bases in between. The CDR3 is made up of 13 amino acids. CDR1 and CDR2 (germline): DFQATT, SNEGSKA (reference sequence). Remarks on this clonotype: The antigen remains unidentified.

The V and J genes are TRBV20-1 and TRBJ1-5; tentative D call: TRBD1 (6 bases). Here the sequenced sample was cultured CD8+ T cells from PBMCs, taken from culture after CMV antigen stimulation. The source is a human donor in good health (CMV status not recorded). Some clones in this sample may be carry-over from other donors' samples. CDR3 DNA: TGCAGTGCTAGAGTACAGGGAAATCAGCCCCAGCATTTT. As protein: CSARVQGNQPQHF.